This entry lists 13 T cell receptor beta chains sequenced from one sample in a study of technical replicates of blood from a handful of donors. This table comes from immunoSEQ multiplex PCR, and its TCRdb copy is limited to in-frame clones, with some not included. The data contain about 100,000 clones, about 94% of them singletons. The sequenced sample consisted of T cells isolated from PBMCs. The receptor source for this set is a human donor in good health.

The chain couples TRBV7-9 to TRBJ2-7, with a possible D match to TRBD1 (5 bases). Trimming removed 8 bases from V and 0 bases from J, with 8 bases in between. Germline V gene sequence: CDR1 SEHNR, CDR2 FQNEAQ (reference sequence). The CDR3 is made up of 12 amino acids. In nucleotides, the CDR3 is TGTGCCAGCGGGGCGGCCTCCTACGAGCAGTACTTC. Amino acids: CASGAASYEQYF.

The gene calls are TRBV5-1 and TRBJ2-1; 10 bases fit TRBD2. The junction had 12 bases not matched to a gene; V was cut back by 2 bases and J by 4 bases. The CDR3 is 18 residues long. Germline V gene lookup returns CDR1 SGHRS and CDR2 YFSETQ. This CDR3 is CASSFIFASGSGYNEQFF. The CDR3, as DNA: TGCGCCAGCAGCTTCATATTCGCTAGCGGGAGCGGGTACAATGAGCAGTTCTTC. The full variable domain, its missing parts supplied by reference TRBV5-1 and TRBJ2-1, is KAGVTQTPRYLIKTRGQQVTLSCSPISGHRSVSWYQQTPGQGLQFLFEYFSETQRNKGNFPGRFSGRQFSNSRSEMNVSTLELGDSALYLCASSFIFASGSGYNEQFFGPGTRLTVL.

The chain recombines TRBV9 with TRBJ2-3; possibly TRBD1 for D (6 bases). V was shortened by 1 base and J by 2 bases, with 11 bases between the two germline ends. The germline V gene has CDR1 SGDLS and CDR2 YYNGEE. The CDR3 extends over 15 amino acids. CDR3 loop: CASSVMGQNTDTQYF. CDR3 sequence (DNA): TGTGCCAGCAGCGTAATGGGACAAAACACAGATACGCAGTATTTT.

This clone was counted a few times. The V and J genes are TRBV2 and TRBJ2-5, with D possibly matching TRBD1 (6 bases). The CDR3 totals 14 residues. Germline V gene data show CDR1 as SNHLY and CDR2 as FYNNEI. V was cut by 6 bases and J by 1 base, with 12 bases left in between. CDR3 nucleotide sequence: TGTGCCAGCAGCCTCGGACAGCCCCAAGAGACCCAGTACTTC. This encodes CASSLGQPQETQYF. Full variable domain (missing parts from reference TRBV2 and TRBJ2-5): EPEVTQTPSHQVTQMGQEVILRCVPISNHLYFYWYRQILGQKVEFLVSFYNNEISEKSEIFDDQFSVERPDGSNFTLKIRSTKLEDSAMYFCASSLGQPQETQYFGPGTRLLVL.

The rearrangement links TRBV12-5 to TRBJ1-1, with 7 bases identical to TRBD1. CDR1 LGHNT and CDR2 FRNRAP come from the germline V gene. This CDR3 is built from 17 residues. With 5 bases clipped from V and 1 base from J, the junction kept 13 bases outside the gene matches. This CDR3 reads CASGLLTTGRGNTEAFF. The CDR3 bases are TGTGCTAGTGGTCTCCTCACGACAGGGCGAGGGAACACTGAAGCTTTCTTT.

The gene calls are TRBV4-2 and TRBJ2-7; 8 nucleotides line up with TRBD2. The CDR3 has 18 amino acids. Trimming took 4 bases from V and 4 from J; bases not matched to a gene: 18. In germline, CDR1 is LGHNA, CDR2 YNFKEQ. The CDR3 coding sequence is TGTGCCAGCAGCCTCCACCTCGCTCCGGGGCGGGGGGAATACGAGCAGTACTTC. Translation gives CASSLHLAPGRGEYEQYF.

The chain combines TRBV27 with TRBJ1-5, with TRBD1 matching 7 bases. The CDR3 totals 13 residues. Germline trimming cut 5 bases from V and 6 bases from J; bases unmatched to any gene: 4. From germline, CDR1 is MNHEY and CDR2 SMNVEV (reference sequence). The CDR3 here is CASSLDRAQPQHF. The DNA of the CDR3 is TGTGCCAGCAGTCTTGACAGGGCTCAGCCCCAGCATTTT.

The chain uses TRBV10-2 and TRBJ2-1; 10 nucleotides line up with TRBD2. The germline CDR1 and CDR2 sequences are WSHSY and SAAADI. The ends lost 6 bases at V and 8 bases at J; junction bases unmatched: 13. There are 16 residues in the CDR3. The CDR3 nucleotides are TGCGCCAGCAGCCCCGGGACTAGCGACTATTCTCATGAGCAGTTCTTC. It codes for CASSPGTSDYSHEQFF.

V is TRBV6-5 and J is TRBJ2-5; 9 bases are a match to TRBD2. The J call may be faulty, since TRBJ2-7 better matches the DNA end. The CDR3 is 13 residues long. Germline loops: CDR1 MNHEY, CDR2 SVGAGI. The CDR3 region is CASSKAGGYEQYF. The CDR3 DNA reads TGTGCCAGCAGCAAAGCGGGAGGCTACGAGCAGTACTTC.

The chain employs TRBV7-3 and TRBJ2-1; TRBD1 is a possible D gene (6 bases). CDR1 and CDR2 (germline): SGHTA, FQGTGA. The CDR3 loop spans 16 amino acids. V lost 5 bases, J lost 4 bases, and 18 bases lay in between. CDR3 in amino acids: CASSQTAGTPYNEQFF. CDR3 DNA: TGTGCCAGCAGCCAAACCGCCGGGACACCTTACAATGAGCAGTTCTTC.

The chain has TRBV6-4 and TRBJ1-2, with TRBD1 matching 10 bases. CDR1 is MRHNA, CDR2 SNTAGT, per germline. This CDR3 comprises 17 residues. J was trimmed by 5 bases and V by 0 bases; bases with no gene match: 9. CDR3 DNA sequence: TGTGCCAGCAGTGACTCGGCTTGGGACAGGGGACGGTATGGCTACACCTTC. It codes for CASSDSAWDRGRYGYTF.

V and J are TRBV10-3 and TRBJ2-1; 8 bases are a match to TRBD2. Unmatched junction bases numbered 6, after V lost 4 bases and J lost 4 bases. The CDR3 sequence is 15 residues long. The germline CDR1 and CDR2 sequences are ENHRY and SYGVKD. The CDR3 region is CAISGGSGVYNEQFF. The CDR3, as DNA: TGTGCCATCAGTGGGGGTAGCGGGGTTTACAATGAGCAGTTCTTC.

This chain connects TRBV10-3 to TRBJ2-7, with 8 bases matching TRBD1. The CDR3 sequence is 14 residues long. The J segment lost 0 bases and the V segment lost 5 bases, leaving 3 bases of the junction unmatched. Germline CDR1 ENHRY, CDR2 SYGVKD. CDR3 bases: TGTGCCATCAGTCGTACAGGGGGCTCCTACGAGCAGTACTTC. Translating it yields CAISRTGGSYEQYF.